This T cell receptor (beta chain) came from a study of technical replicates of blood from a handful of donors. V lost 8 bases to trimming and J lost 6 bases; unmatched junction nucleotides: 5. This CDR3 is built from 13 residues. Germline V gene lookup returns CDR1 MDHEN and CDR2 SYDVKM. Produced via immunoSEQ multiplex PCR; TCRdb's table is partial and in-frame only. Counted here are 85,000 to 100,000 clones, under 97% occurring once; the ten biggest clones make up 0.2% to 0.25%. The V call is TRBV28, the J call TRBJ2-1, with 9 bases that match TRBD1. Material: T cells isolated from PBMCs. This receptor was obtained from a human donor in good health. The CDR3 region has the DNA TGTGCCAGCGGCGGGACAGGGTTCAATGAGCAGTTCTTC. This codes for CASGGTGFNEQFF.